The 11 T cell receptor beta chains below come from one sample, sequenced in a study of OX40 agonist ivuxolimab in advanced cancers. Clones were sequenced by immunoSEQ multiplex PCR, and TCRdb holds only the in-frame ones, with some missing. In the table there are 55,000 to 70,000 clones, around 89% of which are singletons. Sequences were derived from CD4+ or CD8+ T cells sorted from blood, sampled in a trial of the OX40 agonist ivuxolimab. These receptor sequences come from an adult with an advanced solid tumor such as melanoma, head and neck, liver or kidney cancer.

V usage is TRBV28 and J usage is TRBJ1-5; 9 bases map to TRBD1. This CDR3 is 16 amino acids long. The J segment lost 2 bases and the V segment lost 10 bases, leaving 12 bases of the junction unmatched. Germline CDR1 reads MDHEN; CDR2 reads SYDVKM. The DNA of the CDR3 is TGTGCCATCAGAGCAATACAGGGGGCAGGCAATCAGCCCCAGCATTTT. This codes for CAIRAIQGAGNQPQHF.

The chain has TRBV18 and TRBJ2-7, with TRBD1 identical over 9 bases. The germline V gene encodes CDR1 KGHSH and CDR2 LQKENI. This CDR3 is built from 15 residues. V was pared by 4 bases and J by 3 bases, with 7 bases of the junction left unmatched. CDR3 sequence: CASSRPGQGIYEQYF. The CDR3 nucleotides read TGTGCCAGCTCACGGCCGGGACAGGGAATCTACGAGCAGTACTTC.

The genes are TRBV6-5 and TRBJ1-4; D perhaps matches TRBD1 (6 bases). The V end was cut by 5 bases, the J end by 2 bases, with 9 bases between. The CDR3 runs to 14 residues. The germline V gene encodes CDR1 MNHEY and CDR2 SVGAGI. CDR3 in amino acids: CASSGQRTNEKLFF. CDR3 coding DNA: TGTGCCAGCAGTGGACAGCGTACTAATGAAAAACTGTTTTTT.

V and J are TRBV27 and TRBJ2-7; 9 positions agree with TRBD1. V lost 8 bases and J lost 3; bases outside the gene matches: 11. Looked up from germline, CDR1 is MNHEY and CDR2 is SMNVEV (reference sequence). This CDR3 region has 15 residues. Written as DNA, the CDR3 is TGTGCCAGCTGGAATCCGAACAGGGGGCTCTACGAGCAGTACTTC. This codes for CASWNPNRGLYEQYF.

The chain is built from TRBV25-1 and TRBJ1-1; weak D call: TRBD1 (5 bases). Trimming took 5 bases from V and 3 from J, leaving 16 bases between them. CDR1 and CDR2 from the germline V gene are MGHDK and SYGVNS. The CDR3 contains 15 residues. In DNA form, the CDR3 reads TGTGCCAGCAGTTCCGCGACAGTTTTGGACACTGAAGCTTTCTTT. It encodes CASSSATVLDTEAFF.

This chain connects TRBV7-2 to TRBJ1-1, with TRBD1 identical over 7 bases. This CDR3 is 13 amino acids long. With V trimmed by 5 bases and J by 6 bases, 6 bases remained unmatched. CDR1 is SGHTA and CDR2 is FQGNSA in the germline V gene. The CDR3 sequence: CASSQTGTSEAFF. The CDR3 region has the DNA TGTGCCAGCAGCCAGACAGGGACCTCTGAAGCTTTCTTT.

The genes are TRBV25-1 and TRBJ1-1; TRBD1 aligns across 8 bases. After removal of 1 base from V and 3 bases from J, the junction contained 10 bases not matched to a gene. Per germline, CDR1 MGHDK and CDR2 SYGVNS. The CDR3 length is 17 residues. CDR3 nucleotides: TGTGCCAGCAGTGAATCCCCGACAGGGGCGAAGTACACTGAAGCTTTCTTT. Protein sequence: CASSESPTGAKYTEAFF.

V usage is TRBV7-6 and J usage is TRBJ2-1; tentative D call: TRBD2 (6 bases). The CDR3 is 15 amino acids. CDR1 and CDR2 (germline): SGHVS, FNYEAQ. V was clipped by 2 bases and J by 9 bases, with 17 bases between them. The CDR3 spells CASSLRPGEEGEQFF. CDR3 in DNA: TGTGCCAGCAGCTTAAGACCGGGAGAAGAAGGTGAGCAGTTCTTC.

In DNA, the CDR3 is TGTGCCAGCAGCACCCCCGGGACAAAAGTATTCTCCTACGAGCAGTACTTC. Translating gives CASSTPGTKVFSYEQYF. The gene calls are TRBV7-6 and TRBJ2-7; weak D call: TRBD1 (6 bases). Germline values: CDR1 SGHVS, CDR2 FNYEAQ. V lost 5 bases and J lost 0, with 20 bases in between. The CDR3 is 17 residues long.

The V gene is TRBV6-6, the J gene TRBJ2-5, with D unresolved. Per the germline V gene, CDR1 is MNHNY and CDR2 is SVGAGI (reference sequence). The CDR3 totals 12 residues. The ends were cut back, 2 bases at V and 5 bases at J, with 6 bases in the middle. CDR3 DNA sequence: TGTGCCAGCAGTTACCCTATGGAGACCCAGTACTTC. Its protein is CASSYPMETQYF.

The chain combines TRBV7-2 with TRBJ1-1, with D maybe TRBD1 (5 bases). V was trimmed by 4 bases and J by 3 bases, leaving 12 bases between them. Germline V gene lookup returns CDR1 SGHTA and CDR2 FQGNSA. This CDR3 spans 14 amino acids. The CDR3: CASSYQQVYTEAFF. The DNA for the CDR3 is TGTGCCAGCAGCTATCAACAGGTTTACACTGAAGCTTTCTTT.